Below are 10 T cell receptor beta chains sequenced from a single sample in a study of blood T cell repertoires in COVID-19. The data were produced by immunoSEQ multiplex PCR, yet TCRdb's version contains in-frame clones alone and is incomplete. The profile shows about 200,000 clones, 70% to 90% of them singletons. Sequencing was carried out using peripheral blood. These receptors were obtained from a woman aged 45-60 years with acute or convalescent COVID-19.

This clone has only one observation. Other DNA sequences in this sample translate to the same CDR3. The chain joins TRBV5-1 to TRBJ1-2, with a possible D match to TRBD1 (6 bases). Germline assignment: CDR1 SGHRS and CDR2 YFSETQ. This CDR3 contains 13 residues. The V end lost 4 bases, the J end lost 2 bases, and 9 bases lay between the germline ends. CDR3 coding DNA: TGCGCCAGCAGCCGGGACACAAACTATGGCTACACCTTC. Protein sequence: CASSRDTNYGYTF. The variable domain in full, completed from reference TRBV5-1 and TRBJ1-2, reads KAGVTQTPRYLIKTRGQQVTLSCSPISGHRSVSWYQQTPGQGLQFLFEYFSETQRNKGNFPGRFSGRQFSNSRSEMNVSTLELGDSALYLCASSRDTNYGYTFGSGTRLTVV.

J is TRBJ2-3 and V is TRBV7-8, with D maybe TRBD1 (6 bases). The CDR3 is 16 amino acids. Germline V gene lookup returns CDR1 SGHVS and CDR2 FQNEAQ. Trimming removed 1 base at V and 6 bases at J, with 17 bases between. Here the CDR3 reads CASSLEGVTSGDTQYF. CDR3 bases: TGTGCCAGCAGCTTAGAGGGGGTGACCTCGGGGGATACGCAGTATTTT.

The V gene is TRBV12-5, the J gene TRBJ1-4, with 7 bases matching TRBD1. J was trimmed by 8 bases and V by 0 bases; bases with no gene match: 6. CDR3 size: 15 residues. Germline V gene lookup returns CDR1 LGHNT and CDR2 FRNRAP. The CDR3 region is CASGLVGQGGEKLFF. The CDR3 nucleotides are TGTGCTAGTGGTTTGGTAGGGCAGGGGGGAGAAAAACTGTTTTTT.

The J gene is TRBJ2-1, the V gene TRBV6-5; TRBD2 matches 11 bases. Germline CDR1 MNHEY, CDR2 SVGAGI. V gave up 8 bases and J gave up 9 bases; unmatched junction bases: 9. CDR3 size: 14 residues. The CDR3 reads CASGSGGAPREQFF. The CDR3 nucleotides are TGTGCCAGCGGTAGCGGGGGGGCCCCGCGTGAGCAGTTCTTC.

The chain links TRBV5-1 to TRBJ1-2, with 9 bases lining up with TRBD1. The CDR3 length is 15 residues. The V gene end was trimmed by 0 bases and the J gene end by 6 bases; junction bases not matched to a gene: 6. CDR1 and CDR2 from the germline V gene are SGHRS and YFSETQ. The CDR3 protein is CASSLGGTGMDGYTF. CDR3 nucleotides: TGCGCCAGCAGCTTGGGGGGGACAGGGATGGATGGCTACACCTTC.

V is TRBV5-6 and J is TRBJ1-2, with D maybe TRBD1 (6 bases). V dropped 4 bases and J dropped 4 bases, with 17 bases sitting between them. The CDR3 totals 15 residues. CDR1 SGHDT and CDR2 YYEEEE come from the germline V gene. CDR3: CASSHRTVEVYGYTF. The CDR3 region has the DNA TGTGCCAGCAGCCATAGGACAGTCGAAGTCTATGGCTACACCTTC.

The chain is built from TRBV3-1 (or the pseudogene TRBV3-2) and TRBJ1-4; D not resolved. Trimming shortened V by 4 bases and J by 4 bases, and 19 bases separated the two germline ends. This CDR3 spans 17 amino acids. Germline V lookup: CDR1 LGHDT, CDR2 YNNKEL (reference sequence). As DNA, the CDR3 is TGTGCCAGCAGCCCCCATCCCGGGAGCGGTGGTAATGAAAAACTGTTTTTT. This sequence encodes CASSPHPGSGGNEKLFF.

The V and J genes are TRBV6-5 and TRBJ1-5; tentatively, D is TRBD1 (5 bases). The CDR3 runs 15 residues. CDR1 MNHEY and CDR2 SVGAGI come from the germline V gene. V lost 7 bases and J lost 4, with 17 bases in between. The CDR3 loop reads CASNPPDRGNQPQHF. The CDR3 coding sequence is TGTGCCAGCAACCCACCTGACCGGGGGAATCAGCCCCAGCATTTT.

The rearrangement uses TRBV18 and TRBJ1-1; no clear D. V lost 0 bases and J 4 bases, leaving 12 bases between the germline ends. This CDR3 has 15 residues. From germline, CDR1 is KGHSH and CDR2 LQKENI. The CDR3 region is CASSPPNLGSTEAFF. DNA of the CDR3: TGTGCCAGCTCACCACCGAATTTGGGCAGCACTGAAGCTTTCTTT.

This clone was seen only once. V gene TRBV7-9 combines with J gene TRBJ1-2; D call uncertain. The length of the CDR3 is 13 residues. The germline V gene has CDR1 SEHNR and CDR2 FQNEAQ (reference sequence). V was cut by 3 bases and J by 7 bases, with 12 bases left in between. The CDR3 region is CASSFTVGAGYTF. CDR3 in DNA: TGTGCCAGCAGCTTTACGGTTGGTGCTGGCTACACCTTC.